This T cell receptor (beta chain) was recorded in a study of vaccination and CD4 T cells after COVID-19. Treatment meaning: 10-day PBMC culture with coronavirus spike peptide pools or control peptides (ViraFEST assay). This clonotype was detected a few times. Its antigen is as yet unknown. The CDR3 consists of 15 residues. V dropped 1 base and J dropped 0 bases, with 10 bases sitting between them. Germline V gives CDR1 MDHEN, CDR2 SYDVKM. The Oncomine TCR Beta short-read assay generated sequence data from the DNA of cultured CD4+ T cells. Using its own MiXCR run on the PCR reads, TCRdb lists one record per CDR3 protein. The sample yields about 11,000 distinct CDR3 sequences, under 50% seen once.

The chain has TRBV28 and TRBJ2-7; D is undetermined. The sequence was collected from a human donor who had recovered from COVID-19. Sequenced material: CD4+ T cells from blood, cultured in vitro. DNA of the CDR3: TGTGCCAGCAGTTTATTAGCAGGAAACTCCTACGAGCAGTACTTC. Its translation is CASSLLAGNSYEQYF.